Listed here are 9 T cell receptor beta chains from one sample, sequenced in a study of shared clonotypes between healthy human individuals. Some clones are missing from TCRdb's copy, which holds only in-frame ones; the method was immunoSEQ multiplex PCR. The sample includes about half a million clones, 81% of them seen just once. The sequenced sample was PBMCs. The origin of the receptors is a woman in her thirties or forties in good health. Some clones in this sample may be carry-over from other donors' samples.

V and J are TRBV18 and TRBJ2-7; 13 positions match TRBD2. The end of the DNA aligns better with TRBJ2-1, so the J call may be wrong. The CDR3 covers 15 residues. In germline, CDR1 is KGHSH, CDR2 LQKENI. This CDR3 reads CASSPGLAGANEQFF. In DNA form, the CDR3 reads TGTGCCAGCTCACCAGGACTAGCGGGAGCTAATGAGCAGTTCTTC.

The chain uses TRBV19 and TRBJ2-3, with D perhaps matching TRBD1 (6 bases). The CDR3 sequence is 14 residues long. V was trimmed by 5 bases and J by 8 bases, leaving 17 bases between them. Germline-derived CDR1 and CDR2 are LNHDA and SQIVND (reference sequence). In DNA, the CDR3 is TGTGCCAGTAGTTATTCGACGGAAGGGGGTACGCAGTATTTT. Its translation is CASSYSTEGGTQYF.

This chain joins TRBV7-2 and TRBJ1-5; 7 nucleotides match TRBD1. CDR1 and CDR2 (germline): SGHTA, FQGNSA. This CDR3 comprises 14 residues. V was clipped by 5 bases and J by 4 bases; unmatched bases: 5. The CDR3 spells CASSPRGGNQPQHF. The CDR3 region has the DNA TGTGCCAGCAGCCCCAGGGGGGGAAATCAGCCCCAGCATTTT.

This chain connects TRBV19 to TRBJ1-4; D is possibly TRBD1 (6 bases). Trimming removed 5 bases at V and 5 bases at J, with 12 bases between. Per the germline V gene, CDR1 is LNHDA and CDR2 is SQIVND (reference sequence). CDR3 length: 14 amino acids. The CDR3 nucleotides read TGTGCCAGTAGTCCCACCGGACAGAATGAAAAACTGTTTTTT. Translated: CASSPTGQNEKLFF.

V is TRBV5-1 and J is TRBJ2-1; the match to TRBD2 covers 12 bases. After removal of 2 bases from V and 8 bases from J, the junction contained 5 bases not matched to a gene. The CDR3 runs to 15 residues. CDR1 and CDR2 (germline): SGHRS, YFSETQ. The CDR3 reads CASSLRLAGVDEQFF. CDR3 DNA sequence: TGCGCCAGCAGCTTAAGACTAGCGGGAGTCGATGAGCAGTTCTTC.

The rearrangement links TRBV25-1 to TRBJ1-2, with 11 bases lining up with TRBD1. Germline CDR1 is MGHDK and CDR2 is SYGVNS. This CDR3 has 14 amino acids. The V gene end was trimmed by 6 bases and the J gene end by 4 bases; junction bases not matched to a gene: 4. CDR3 bases: TGTGCCAGCAGGGACAGGGGGCCTGTCTATGGCTACACCTTC. Amino acids: CASRDRGPVYGYTF.

About this clone itself: A much larger clonotype is one base distant, so this may be a read error. Lacking the conserved final phenylalanine or tryptophan, this CDR3 likely reflects a read error. The rearrangement uses TRBV4-1 and TRBJ2-7; 9 bases are a match to TRBD1. After removal of 0 bases from V and 3 bases from J, the junction contained 6 bases not matched to a gene. The CDR3 has 16 residues. Germline assignment: CDR1 MGHRA and CDR2 YSYEKL. The chain's CDR3 is CASSQEWGDRDYEQYL. In DNA form, the CDR3 reads TGCGCCAGCAGCCAAGAATGGGGGGACAGGGACTACGAGCAGTACCTC.

The chain couples TRBV7-3 to TRBJ2-2; D unresolved. The CDR3 runs to 17 residues. Trimming shortened V by 0 bases and J by 1 base, and 12 bases separated the two germline ends. CDR1 is SGHTA and CDR2 is FQGTGA in the germline V gene. DNA for the CDR3: TGTGCCAGCAGCTTAACTGGGGTAAAAGGGAACACCGGGGAGCTGTTTTTT. Translating gives CASSLTGVKGNTGELFF.

The chain uses TRBV5-5 and TRBJ2-2; D unresolved. CDR1 SGHKS and CDR2 YYEKEE come from the germline V gene (reference sequence). The V gene lost 2 bases and the J gene lost 0 bases, with 5 bases spanning the gap. The CDR3 covers 14 residues. CDR3 loop: CASSFGPNTGELFF. The CDR3 DNA follows: TGTGCCAGCAGCTTTGGGCCGAACACCGGGGAGCTGTTTTTT.